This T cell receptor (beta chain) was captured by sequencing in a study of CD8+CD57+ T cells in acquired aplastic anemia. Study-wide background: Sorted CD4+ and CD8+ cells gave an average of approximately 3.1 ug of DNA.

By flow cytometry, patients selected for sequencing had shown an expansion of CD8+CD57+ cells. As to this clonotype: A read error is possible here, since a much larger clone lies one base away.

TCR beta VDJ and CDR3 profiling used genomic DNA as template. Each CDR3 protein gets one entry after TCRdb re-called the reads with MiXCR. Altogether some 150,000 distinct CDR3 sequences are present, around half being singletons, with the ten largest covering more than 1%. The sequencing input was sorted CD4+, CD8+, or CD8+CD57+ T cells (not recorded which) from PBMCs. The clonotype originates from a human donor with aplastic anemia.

The CDR3 DNA is TGTGCCAGCAATTGGAACACCGGGGAGCTGTTTTTT. Translation: CASNWNTGELFF. The gene calls are TRBV9 and TRBJ2-2; D is uncertain. Trimming removed 6 bases from V and 1 base from J, with 4 bases in between. The CDR3 covers 12 residues. Germline loops: CDR1 SGDLS, CDR2 YYNGEE.